The 26 T cell receptor beta chains listed next were all sequenced from one sample in a study of CD8 T cells in Susac syndrome. Random hexamers primed reverse transcription of about 0.45 to 1 ug RNA. TCRdb passed the immunoSEQ multiplex PCR reads through MiXCR, listing each CDR3 protein once. This repertoire shows 150,000 to 200,000 distinct CDR3 sequences, roughly 94% found once; its top ten account for more than 0.095%. The material sequenced was CD4+ T cells from PBMCs. The receptors were gathered from a human donor with Susac syndrome.

In this sample, this clonotype turned up once. The DNA of the CDR3 is TGTGCCAGCAGTTACGGATGGGGGGACAGTTACTCCTACGAGCAGTACTTC. It encodes CASSYGWGDSYSYEQYF. V usage is TRBV6-5 and J usage is TRBJ2-7; possible D gene TRBD1, 7 bases. V gave up 2 bases and J gave up 0 bases, with 17 bases separating them. The V gene's germline CDR1 is MNHEY and CDR2 SVGAGI. The CDR3 is 17 amino acids.

This rearrangement joins TRBV29-1 to TRBJ1-1; tentatively, D is TRBD1 (5 bases). Germline V gives CDR1 SQVTM, CDR2 ANQGSEA. V was clipped by 4 bases and J by 3 bases, with 15 bases between them. CDR3 length: 14 residues. The CDR3 bases are TGCAGCGTTGGGGGGGTTATGAAGGACACTGAAGCTTTCTTT. The encoded protein is CSVGGVMKDTEAFF.

The count of this clonotype is one. The gene calls are TRBV14 and TRBJ1-2; D gene uncertain. CDR3 length: 13 amino acids. Trimming shortened V by 4 bases and J by 11 bases, and 17 bases separated the two germline ends. Per germline, CDR1 SGHDN and CDR2 FVKESK. The CDR3 spells CASSRPSLDSYTF. The CDR3 coding sequence is TGTGCCAGCAGCCGGCCCTCACTCGACTCGTACACCTTC.

This clonotype is a singleton in its sample. Because the CDR3's place on the DNA is in doubt, the DNA is left out and the CDR3 is given as listed by TCRdb. The chain joins TRBV1 to TRBJ2-7; TRBD2 is the table's D call and was not checked against the DNA. TRBV1 represents a pseudogene. 18 amino acids form the CDR3, both terminal residues included. Here the CDR3 reads CTSSQDGWGGGASYEQYF.

J is TRBJ2-1 and V is TRBV21-1. TRBV21-1 constitutes a pseudogene. The CDR3 is 14 residues long. The CDR3 nucleotides are TGTGCCAGCAGCCCTCGAAGGTTCGGAGATGAGCAGTTCTTC. Its translation is CASSPRRFGDEQFF.

The rearrangement joins TRBV5-1 to TRBJ1-1; D remains ambiguous. Germline CDR1 reads SGHRS; CDR2 reads YFSETQ. The V and J ends lost 0 bases and 5 bases respectively, with 11 bases between them. This CDR3 has 14 residues. The CDR3 DNA is TGCGCCAGCAGCTTGGTCTCAGGTCGAACTGAAGCTTTCTTT. It encodes CASSLVSGRTEAFF. Full variable domain (outside the CDR3, taken from reference TRBV5-1 and TRBJ1-1): KAGVTQTPRYLIKTRGQQVTLSCSPISGHRSVSWYQQTPGQGLQFLFEYFSETQRNKGNFPGRFSGRQFSNSRSEMNVSTLELGDSALYLCASSLVSGRTEAFFGQGTRLTVV.

In its sample, this clonotype was seen a few times. The CDR3: CASSRRSTNEKLFF. The CDR3 coding sequence is TGTGCCAGCAGTCGTAGGTCAACTAATGAAAAACTGTTTTTT. The gene calls are TRBV11-2 and TRBJ1-4; D remains ambiguous. V lost 6 bases to trimming and J lost 0 bases, with 8 bases between them. Germline V gene data show CDR1 as SGHAT and CDR2 as FQNNGV. The CDR3 loop spans 14 amino acids. Full variable domain (missing parts from reference TRBV11-2 and TRBJ1-4): EAGVAQSPRYKIIEKRQSVAFWCNPISGHATLYWYQQILGQGPKLLIQFQNNGVVDDSQLPKDRFSAERLKGVDSTLKIQPAKLEDSAVYLCASSRRSTNEKLFFGSGTQLSVL.

This sequence joins TRBV9 and TRBJ2-7; TRBD1 matches 11 bases. Per germline, CDR1 SGDLS and CDR2 YYNGEE. J was trimmed by 2 bases and V by 0 bases; bases with no gene match: 7. The CDR3 consists of 17 residues. For the CDR3, the DNA is TGTGCCAGCAGCGTAGGGACAGGGGGCGCCCCCCCCTACGAGCAGTACTTC. It yields the protein CASSVGTGGAPPYEQYF.

The rearrangement links TRBV12-3 or TRBV12-4 to TRBJ1-4, with 9 positions matching TRBD1. With 5 bases clipped from V and 7 bases from J, the junction kept 8 bases outside the gene matches. There are 15 residues in the CDR3. CDR3: CASSERTGAIEKLFF. The CDR3, as DNA: TGTGCCAGCAGTGAGAGGACAGGGGCGATTGAAAAACTGTTTTTT.

This clonotype was seen just once. This rearrangement joins TRBV12-3 or TRBV12-4 to TRBJ1-2; D unresolved. The CDR3 extends over 13 amino acids. Trimming pared 2 bases from V and 4 bases from J, leaving 8 bases between. Written as DNA, the CDR3 is TGTGCCAGCAGTTTAAGTCCGGTCTATGGCTACACCTTC. Protein product: CASSLSPVYGYTF.

This clonotype has at least ten counts. This chain uses TRBV11-2 with TRBJ2-5; D ambiguous. CDR3 length equals 13 residues. V gave up 2 bases and J gave up 5 bases, with 9 bases separating them. The germline gives CDR1 SGHAT, CDR2 FQNNGV. The CDR3, as DNA: TGTGCCAGCAGCTTATCTCTCGGGGAGACCCAGTACTTC. This translates into CASSLSLGETQYF.

The rearrangement uses TRBV4-1 and TRBJ1-5; no clear D gene. Deletions cut 1 base from V and 6 bases from J, with 7 bases between. CDR3 length: 13 residues. Per germline, CDR1 MGHRA and CDR2 YSYEKL. Here the CDR3 reads CASSQGLAQPQHF. Written as DNA, the CDR3 is TGCGCCAGCAGCCAAGGGCTGGCTCAGCCCCAGCATTTT.

This clonotype was detected only once. The chain uses TRBV29-1 and TRBJ2-1, with D possibly being TRBD1 or TRBD2 (6 bases each). CDR1 SQVTM and CDR2 ANQGSEA come from the germline V gene. The germline V and J ends were trimmed by 1 base and 0 bases, with 10 bases remaining between them. CDR3 size: 15 residues. As DNA, the CDR3 is TGCAGCGTTGAAGGAGGGGGGATCTCCTACAATGAGCAGTTCTTC. It codes for CSVEGGGISYNEQFF.

The chain couples TRBV5-1 to TRBJ2-7; D remains ambiguous. V was pared by 4 bases and J by 2 bases, with 10 bases between. Germline V gene data show CDR1 as SGHRS and CDR2 as YFSETQ. CDR3 length equals 13 residues. The CDR3 reads CASSKVVPYEQYF. The CDR3, as DNA: TGCGCCAGCAGCAAGGTAGTACCCTACGAGCAGTACTTC.

The rearrangement uses TRBV4-3 and TRBJ2-4; weak D call: TRBD2 (5 bases). The ends were cut back, 4 bases at V and 2 bases at J, with 12 bases in the middle. CDR1 and CDR2 from the germline V gene are LGHNA and YSLEER. The CDR3 is 15 amino acids. The CDR3 DNA reads TGCGCCAGCAGCCGCCCGCCGGGAACCAAAAACATTCAGTACTTC. It encodes CASSRPPGTKNIQYF.

The rearrangement uses TRBV29-1 and TRBJ2-3; no definite D call. The germline V and J ends were trimmed by 4 bases and 3 bases, with 5 bases remaining between them. Germline V lookup: CDR1 SQVTM, CDR2 ANQGSEA. The CDR3 is 11 residues long. The CDR3 is CSVGPTDTQYF. DNA for the CDR3: TGCAGCGTTGGTCCTACAGATACGCAGTATTTT.

This clonotype was seen a single time. The chain employs TRBV9 and TRBJ2-3; no reliable D call. The CDR3 runs to 13 residues. Germline V gene sequence: CDR1 SGDLS, CDR2 YYNGEE. V dropped 0 bases and J dropped 5 bases, with 7 bases sitting between them. The CDR3 sequence: CASSVVNGDTQYF. CDR3 DNA sequence: TGTGCCAGCAGCGTAGTCAACGGAGATACGCAGTATTTT.

This chain joins TRBV7-9 and TRBJ2-3; D possibly uses TRBD1 or TRBD2 (5 bases each). CDR1 and CDR2 (germline): SEHNR, FQNEAQ (reference sequence). The CDR3 is made up of 16 amino acids. The V gene lost 5 bases and the J gene lost 2 bases, with 17 bases spanning the gap. CDR3 region: CASSTRVGTSTDTQYF. In DNA, the CDR3 is TGTGCCAGCAGCACCAGAGTCGGGACCTCCACAGATACGCAGTATTTT.

The chain links TRBV20-1 to TRBJ2-3; the D gene is possibly TRBD2 (5 bases). The CDR3 is 12 residues long. CDR1 and CDR2 from the germline V gene are DFQATT and SNEGSKA (reference sequence). Trimming removed 6 bases at V and 4 bases at J, with 11 bases between. CDR3 region: CSASAGADTQYF. CDR3 bases: TGCAGTGCAAGCGCCGGGGCAGATACGCAGTATTTT.

V gene TRBV25-1 combines with J gene TRBJ1-5; 7 bases align to TRBD1. The CDR3 spans 15 residues. Germline V gene lookup returns CDR1 MGHDK and CDR2 SYGVNS. Losses at the gene ends were 4 bases for V and 3 bases for J; bases not matched to a gene: 6. In DNA, the CDR3 is TGTGCCAGCAGTGGTGACAGGGACAACAATCAGCCCCAGCATTTT. Its translation: CASSGDRDNNQPQHF.

The J gene is TRBJ1-5, the V gene TRBV7-9; the match to TRBD1 covers 8 bases. Losses at the gene ends were 5 bases for V and 1 base for J; bases not matched to a gene: 1. This CDR3 is built from 14 residues. Germline assignment: CDR1 SEHNR and CDR2 FQNEAQ (reference sequence). The DNA of the CDR3 is TGTGCCAGCAGCCGGACAGGGAGCAATCAGCCCCAGCATTTT. Residues: CASSRTGSNQPQHF. The full variable domain, in which reference TRBV7-9 and TRBJ1-5 provide the parts outside the CDR3, is DTGVSQNPRHKITKRGQNVTFRCDPISEHNRLYWYRQTLGQGPEFLTYFQNEAQLEKSRLLSDRFSAERPKGSFSTLEIQRTEQGDSAMYLCASSRTGSNQPQHFGDGTRLSIL.

The V call is TRBV4-2, the J call TRBJ1-3; a possible D gene is TRBD1 (6 bases). The ends were cut back, 4 bases at V and 4 bases at J, with 14 bases in the middle. This CDR3 is built from 15 residues. Germline CDR1 and CDR2: LGHNA and YNFKEQ. CDR3 protein: CASSRVFGQGNTIYF. The CDR3 DNA reads as TGTGCCAGCAGCCGTGTCTTCGGACAGGGAAACACCATATATTTT.

This rearrangement joins TRBV4-3 to TRBJ1-2, with no clear D. V shed 3 bases and J shed 4 bases, with 9 bases lying between them. Germline values: CDR1 LGHNA, CDR2 YSLEER. The CDR3 covers 13 residues. The CDR3 spells CASSHNLGYGYTF. In DNA, the CDR3 is TGCGCCAGCAGCCACAACCTGGGCTATGGCTACACCTTC.

The chain carries TRBV5-1 and TRBJ2-2; D not resolved. The CDR3 length is 15 residues. The germline CDR1 and CDR2 sequences are SGHRS and YFSETQ. The V end was cut by 7 bases, the J end by 2 bases, with 15 bases between. CDR3 DNA: TGCGCCAGCCATCCCGATTGGGGAAACACCGGGGAGCTGTTTTTT. Its protein product is CASHPDWGNTGELFF.

The rearrangement links TRBV20-1 to TRBJ2-7; no clear D. Trimming took off 0 bases at V and 6 bases at J, with 9 bases between the two ends. The CDR3 is 12 residues long. Germline CDR1 is DFQATT and CDR2 is SNEGSKA (reference sequence). The CDR3 loop is CSARDYLAEQYF. Written as DNA, the CDR3 is TGCAGTGCTAGAGATTATCTGGCCGAGCAGTACTTC.

The chain has TRBV10-3 and TRBJ1-2; D is uncertain. Germline CDR1 reads ENHRY; CDR2 reads SYGVKD. The ends were cut back, 0 bases at V and 6 bases at J, with 5 bases in the middle. The CDR3 is made up of 12 amino acids. The CDR3 DNA reads TGTGCCATCAGTGAGTCGAAGAATGGCTACACCTTC. Its protein product is CAISESKNGYTF.